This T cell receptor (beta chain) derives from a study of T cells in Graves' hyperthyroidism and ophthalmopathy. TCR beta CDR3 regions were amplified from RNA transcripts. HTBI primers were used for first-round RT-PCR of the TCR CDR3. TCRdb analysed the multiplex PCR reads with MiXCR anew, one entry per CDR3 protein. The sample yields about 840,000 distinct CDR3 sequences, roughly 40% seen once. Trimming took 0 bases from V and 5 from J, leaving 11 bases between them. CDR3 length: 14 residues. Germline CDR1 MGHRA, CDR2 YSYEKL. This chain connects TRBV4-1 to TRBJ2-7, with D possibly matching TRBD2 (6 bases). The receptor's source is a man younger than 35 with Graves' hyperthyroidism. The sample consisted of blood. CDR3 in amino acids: CASSQEGLNDEQYF. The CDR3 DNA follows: TGCGCCAGCAGCCAAGAAGGACTAAACGACGAGCAGTACTTC.